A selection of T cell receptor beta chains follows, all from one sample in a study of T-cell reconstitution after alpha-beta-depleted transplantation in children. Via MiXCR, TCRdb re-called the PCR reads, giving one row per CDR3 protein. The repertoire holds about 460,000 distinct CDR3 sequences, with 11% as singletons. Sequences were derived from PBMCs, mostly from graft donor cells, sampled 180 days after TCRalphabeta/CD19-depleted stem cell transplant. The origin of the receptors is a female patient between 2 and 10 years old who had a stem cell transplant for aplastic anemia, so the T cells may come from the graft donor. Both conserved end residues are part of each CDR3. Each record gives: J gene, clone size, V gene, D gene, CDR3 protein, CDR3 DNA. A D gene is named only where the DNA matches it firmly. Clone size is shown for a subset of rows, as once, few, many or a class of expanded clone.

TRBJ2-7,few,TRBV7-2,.,CASSSLAGEQYF,TGTGCCAGCAGCTCATTGGCTGGGGAGCAGTACTTC
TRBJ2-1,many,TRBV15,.,CATSRAYNEQFF,TGTGCCACCAGCAGAGCTTACAATGAGCAGTTCTTC
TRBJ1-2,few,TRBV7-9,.,CASSPTGGSYGYTF,TGTGCCAGCAGCCCTACGGGGGGGTCCTATGGCTACACCTTC
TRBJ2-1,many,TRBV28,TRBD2,CASRTSRPYNEQFF,TGTGCCAGCAGGACTAGCAGACCCTACAATGAGCAGTTCTTC
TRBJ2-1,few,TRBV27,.,CASSLSLRGVAEQFF,TGTGCCAGCAGTTTATCTTTAAGAGGAGTAGCTGAGCAGTTCTTC
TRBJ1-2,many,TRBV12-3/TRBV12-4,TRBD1,CASSLGTDYGYTF,TGTGCCAGCAGTTTGGGGACAGACTATGGCTACACCTTC
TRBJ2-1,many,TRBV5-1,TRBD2,CASSSGLADYNEQFF,TGCGCCAGCAGCAGCGGACTAGCGGACTACAATGAGCAGTTCTTC
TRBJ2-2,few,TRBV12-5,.,CASGLVRPENGELFF,TGTGCTAGTGGTTTGGTTCGGCCAGAAAACGGGGAGCTGTTTTTT
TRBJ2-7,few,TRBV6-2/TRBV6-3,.,CASTQGAAWDEQYF,TGTGCCAGCACCCAAGGGGCAGCTTGGGACGAGCAGTACTTC
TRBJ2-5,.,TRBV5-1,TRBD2,CASSVRSGGGETQYF,TGCGCCAGCAGCGTGAGGTCGGGAGGAGGGGAGACCCAGTACTTC
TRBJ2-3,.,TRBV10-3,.,CAISEFLTGYRQDTQYF,TGTGCCATCAGTGAGTTTTTGACGGGCTATAGGCAAGATACGCAGTATTTT
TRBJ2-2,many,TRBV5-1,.,CASSLGDVNTGELFF,TGCGCCAGCAGCTTGGGGGACGTAAACACCGGGGAGCTGTTTTTT
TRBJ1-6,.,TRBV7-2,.,CASSAPGVPLHF,TGTGCCAGCAGCGCCCCGGGTGTCCCCCTCCACTTT
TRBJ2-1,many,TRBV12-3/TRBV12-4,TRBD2,CASGPSSGTYNEQFF,TGTGCCAGCGGCCCTTCTAGCGGCACCTACAATGAGCAGTTCTTC
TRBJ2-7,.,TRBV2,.,CASSEAFGTSFYEQYF,TGTGCCAGCAGTGAAGCGTTTGGGACCTCTTTCTACGAGCAGTACTTC
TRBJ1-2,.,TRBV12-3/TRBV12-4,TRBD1,CASSTGGTNYGYTF,TGTGCCAGCAGCACAGGGGGAACTAACTATGGCTACACCTTC
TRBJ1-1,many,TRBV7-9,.,CASSSGGASEAFF,TGTGCCAGCAGCTCTGGGGGGGCCTCTGAAGCTTTCTTT
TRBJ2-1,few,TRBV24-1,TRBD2,CATSELAGGLHEQFF,TGTGCCACCAGTGAACTAGCGGGAGGGCTACATGAGCAGTTCTTC
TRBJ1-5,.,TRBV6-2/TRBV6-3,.,CASSPTGNSNQPQHF,TGTGCCAGCAGTCCCACAGGGAATAGCAATCAGCCCCAGCATTTT
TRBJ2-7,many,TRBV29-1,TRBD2,CSVSPGGRTYEQYF,TGCAGCGTTTCCCCCGGGGGGAGAACCTACGAGCAGTACTTC
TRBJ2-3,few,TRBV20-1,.,CSTKGLATDTDTQYF,TGCAGTACCAAGGGGCTAGCGACTGACACAGATACGCAGTATTTT
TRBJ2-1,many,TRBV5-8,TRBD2,CASSAPSGRMHEQFF,TGTGCCAGCAGCGCCCCTAGCGGGAGGATGCATGAGCAGTTCTTC
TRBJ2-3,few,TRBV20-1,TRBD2,CSARGRTSGSRFGTDTQYF,TGCAGTGCTAGAGGCCGGACTAGCGGGAGTAGGTTTGGCACAGATACGCAGTATTTT
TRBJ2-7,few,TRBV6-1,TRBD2,CASSEISGSGDEQYF,TGTGCCAGCAGTGAAATAAGTGGGAGCGGGGACGAGCAGTACTTC
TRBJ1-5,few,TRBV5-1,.,CASSVQGSKPQHF,TGCGCCAGCAGCGTACAGGGCTCCAAGCCCCAGCATTTT
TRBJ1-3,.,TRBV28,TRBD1,CASIPGQPLSGNTIYF,TGTGCCAGCATCCCGGGACAGCCTCTCTCTGGAAACACCATATATTTT
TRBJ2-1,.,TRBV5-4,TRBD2,CASAAARGAGGNEQFF,TGTGCCAGCGCGGCTGCGAGGGGGGCGGGAGGCAATGAGCAGTTCTTC
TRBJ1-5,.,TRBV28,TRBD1,CASSFRRGDRGVYSNQPQHF,TGTGCCAGCAGTTTCCGCCGAGGGGACAGGGGCGTCTATAGCAATCAGCCCCAGCATTTT
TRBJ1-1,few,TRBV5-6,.,CASSLVSGRTEAFF,TGTGCCAGCAGCTTGGTGAGCGGGAGAACTGAAGCTTTCTTT
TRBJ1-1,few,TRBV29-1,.,CSVRSRDTGMGTEAFF,TGCAGCGTTCGCTCCCGTGACACAGGGATGGGAACTGAAGCTTTCTTT
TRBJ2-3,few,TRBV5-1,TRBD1,CASRTLEGAGDTQYF,TGCGCCAGCAGAACCCTAGAGGGGGCAGGGGATACGCAGTATTTT
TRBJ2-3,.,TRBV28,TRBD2,CATHNHPGLAGVADTQYF,TGTGCCACCCATAATCACCCGGGACTAGCGGGAGTTGCAGATACGCAGTATTTT
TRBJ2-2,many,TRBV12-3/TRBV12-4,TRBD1,CASSPDRKDGELFF,TGTGCCAGCAGTCCGGACAGGAAGGACGGGGAGCTGTTTTTT
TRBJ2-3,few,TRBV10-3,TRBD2,CAASGTSVIDTQYF,TGTGCCGCGTCCGGGACTAGCGTTATAGATACGCAGTATTTT
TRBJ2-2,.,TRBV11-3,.,CAIYANTGELFF,TGTGCCATTTATGCGAACACCGGGGAGCTGTTTTTT
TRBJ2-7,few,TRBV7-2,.,CASSLVSSPYEQYF,TGTGCCAGCAGCTTAGTTTCTAGCCCCTACGAGCAGTACTTC
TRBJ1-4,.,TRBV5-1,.,CASSSATDQATNEKLFF,TGCGCCAGCAGCTCCGCGACAGATCAAGCAACTAATGAAAAACTGTTTTTT
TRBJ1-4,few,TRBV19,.,CASSIPGPSFNEKLFF,TGTGCCAGTAGTATACCGGGACCGAGTTTTAATGAAAAACTGTTTTTT
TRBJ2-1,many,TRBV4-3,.,CASSPRPPLAVGEQFF,TGCGCCAGCAGCCCTAGACCTCCTTTAGCGGTGGGTGAGCAGTTCTTC
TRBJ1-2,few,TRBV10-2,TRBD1,CASSEVDRAHYGYTF,TGCGCCAGCAGTGAGGTTGACAGGGCCCACTATGGCTACACCTTC
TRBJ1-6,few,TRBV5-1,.,CASSSVGENSPLHF,TGCGCCAGCAGCTCCGTGGGGGAGAATTCACCCCTCCACTTT
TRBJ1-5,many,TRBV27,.,CASSREVGINQPQHF,TGTGCCAGCAGCCGAGAGGTAGGCATCAATCAGCCCCAGCATTTT
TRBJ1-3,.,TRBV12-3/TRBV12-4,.,CASSLRQKAIYQEGNTIYF,TGTGCCAGCAGTCTAAGACAGAAGGCCATATACCAAGAAGGAAACACCATATATTTT
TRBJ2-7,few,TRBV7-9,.,CASSSSMAGQYSYEQYF,TGTGCCAGCAGCTCGTCGATGGCGGGACAGTACTCCTACGAGCAGTACTTC
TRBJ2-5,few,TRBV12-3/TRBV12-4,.,CASSLVSAAGQETQYF,TGTGCCAGCAGTTTAGTGTCAGCAGCCGGACAAGAGACCCAGTACTTC
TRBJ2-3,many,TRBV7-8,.,CASSLGQGIDTQYF,TGTGCCAGCAGCTTAGGTCAGGGGATAGATACGCAGTATTTT
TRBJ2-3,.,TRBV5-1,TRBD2,CASSLVGSGAPDTQYF,TGCGCCAGCAGCTTGGTTGGTAGCGGGGCCCCGGATACGCAGTATTTT
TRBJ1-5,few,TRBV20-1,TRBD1,CSARGAGGSQPQHF,TGCAGTGCTAGAGGGGCAGGGGGCAGTCAGCCCCAGCATTTT
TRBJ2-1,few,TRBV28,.,CASSSQGISYNEQFF,TGTGCCAGCAGTTCCCAGGGGATCTCCTACAATGAGCAGTTCTTC
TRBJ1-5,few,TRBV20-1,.,CSARDTGYGQPQHF,TGCAGTGCTAGAGATACGGGATACGGTCAGCCCCAGCATTTT
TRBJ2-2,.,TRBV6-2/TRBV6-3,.,CASRRVGGNTGELFF,TGTGCCAGCAGGCGAGTAGGGGGAAACACCGGGGAGCTGTTTTTT
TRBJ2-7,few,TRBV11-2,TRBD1,CASSFSPSMGQSPFEQYF,TGTGCCAGCAGCTTTTCGCCTTCCATGGGACAGTCTCCATTCGAGCAGTACTTC
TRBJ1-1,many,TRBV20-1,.,CSALEWKGPNTEAFF,TGCAGTGCCCTTGAGTGGAAAGGGCCTAACACTGAAGCTTTCTTT